This TCR beta chain was sequenced in a study of shared clonotypes between healthy human individuals. Overall study context: The donor pool was made up of two women and a few men aged 18 to 49.

Comments on this clone: What it binds is unknown.

Per the study methods: Without quality scores, immunoSEQ junctional reads could not be filtered like full-length reads. Using immunoSEQ multiplex PCR, the repertoire was profiled, and TCRdb retains in-frame clones only, with some absent. V and J calls and clone size are given by that table; D and trimming were obtained from the DNA. This sample has about 1.5 million clones, with about 96% found just once. CDR3 length: 14 amino acids. In germline, CDR1 is ENHRY, CDR2 SYGVKD. J was trimmed by 8 bases and V by 6 bases; bases with no gene match: 9. General study findings and limits: Memory subsets generally showed lower estimated richness than naive subsets.

Donors were healthy HIV-negative adults without recent acute infections or vaccinations. Source material: naive CD4+ T cells sorted from blood. Subset defined: CD45RA+ positively selected. The rearrangement uses TRBV10-3 and TRBJ1-1; TRBD1 aligns across 10 bases. The clonotype comes from a man in his thirties or forties in good health. Here the CDR3 reads CAISLGTGASEAFF. DNA for the CDR3: TGTGCCATCAGCCTAGGGACAGGGGCTTCCGAAGCTTTCTTT.